This T cell receptor (beta chain) was sequenced during a study of blood T cell repertoires in COVID-19. As for the study in general: COVID-19 samples from acute and convalescent phases originated in the United States, Italy and Spain.

This table comes from immunoSEQ multiplex PCR, and its TCRdb copy is limited to in-frame clones, with some not included. The table lists under 150,000 clones, about 90% of them singletons. Germline V gene data show CDR1 as MNHEY and CDR2 as SMNVEV (reference sequence). This CDR3 contains 14 residues. J was trimmed by 5 bases and V by 4 bases; bases with no gene match: 5. Source material: peripheral blood. This chain joins TRBV27 and TRBJ1-5; TRBD1 aligns across 7 bases. This receptor was obtained from a woman aged 50 to 60 who had recovered from COVID-19. The chain's CDR3 is CASSSGQTDQPQHF. The CDR3 nucleotides read TGTGCCAGCAGTTCGGGACAGACCGATCAGCCCCAGCATTTT.